The clone carrying this T cell receptor beta chain has just a few counts. This specimen comes from a study of identical twins. This CDR3 is built from 14 residues. V was pared by 5 bases and J by 11 bases, with 13 bases of the junction left unmatched. TCRdb reprocessed the 5' RACE reads via MiXCR and lists one record per CDR3 protein. The sample holds 650,000 to 750,000 distinct CDR3 sequences; about 20% are singletons and the top ten take approximately 4.3%. These same records also appear under a second study, on T cells expressing NK-cell markers.

The sample taken for sequencing was PBMCs. The rearrangement joins TRBV12-3 or TRBV12-4 to TRBJ2-5; the match to TRBD1 covers 8 bases. The TCR comes from a woman under 30 in good health. DNA of the CDR3: TGTGCCAGCAGTCTAGACAGGGGTAATGGACGACAGTACTTC. Residues: CASSLDRGNGRQYF.